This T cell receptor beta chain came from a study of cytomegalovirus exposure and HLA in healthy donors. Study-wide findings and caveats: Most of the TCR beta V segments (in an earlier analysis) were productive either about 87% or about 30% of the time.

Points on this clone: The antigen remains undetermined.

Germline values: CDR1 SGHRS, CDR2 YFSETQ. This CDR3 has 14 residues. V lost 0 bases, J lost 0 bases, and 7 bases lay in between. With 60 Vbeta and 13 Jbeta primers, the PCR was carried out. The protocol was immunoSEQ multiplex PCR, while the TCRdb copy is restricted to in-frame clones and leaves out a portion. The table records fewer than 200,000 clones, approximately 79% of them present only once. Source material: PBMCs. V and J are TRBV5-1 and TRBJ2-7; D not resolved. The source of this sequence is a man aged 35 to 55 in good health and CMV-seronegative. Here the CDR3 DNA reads TGCGCCAGCAGCTTGGACAGAAGCTCCTACGAGCAGTACTTC. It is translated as CASSLDRSSYEQYF.